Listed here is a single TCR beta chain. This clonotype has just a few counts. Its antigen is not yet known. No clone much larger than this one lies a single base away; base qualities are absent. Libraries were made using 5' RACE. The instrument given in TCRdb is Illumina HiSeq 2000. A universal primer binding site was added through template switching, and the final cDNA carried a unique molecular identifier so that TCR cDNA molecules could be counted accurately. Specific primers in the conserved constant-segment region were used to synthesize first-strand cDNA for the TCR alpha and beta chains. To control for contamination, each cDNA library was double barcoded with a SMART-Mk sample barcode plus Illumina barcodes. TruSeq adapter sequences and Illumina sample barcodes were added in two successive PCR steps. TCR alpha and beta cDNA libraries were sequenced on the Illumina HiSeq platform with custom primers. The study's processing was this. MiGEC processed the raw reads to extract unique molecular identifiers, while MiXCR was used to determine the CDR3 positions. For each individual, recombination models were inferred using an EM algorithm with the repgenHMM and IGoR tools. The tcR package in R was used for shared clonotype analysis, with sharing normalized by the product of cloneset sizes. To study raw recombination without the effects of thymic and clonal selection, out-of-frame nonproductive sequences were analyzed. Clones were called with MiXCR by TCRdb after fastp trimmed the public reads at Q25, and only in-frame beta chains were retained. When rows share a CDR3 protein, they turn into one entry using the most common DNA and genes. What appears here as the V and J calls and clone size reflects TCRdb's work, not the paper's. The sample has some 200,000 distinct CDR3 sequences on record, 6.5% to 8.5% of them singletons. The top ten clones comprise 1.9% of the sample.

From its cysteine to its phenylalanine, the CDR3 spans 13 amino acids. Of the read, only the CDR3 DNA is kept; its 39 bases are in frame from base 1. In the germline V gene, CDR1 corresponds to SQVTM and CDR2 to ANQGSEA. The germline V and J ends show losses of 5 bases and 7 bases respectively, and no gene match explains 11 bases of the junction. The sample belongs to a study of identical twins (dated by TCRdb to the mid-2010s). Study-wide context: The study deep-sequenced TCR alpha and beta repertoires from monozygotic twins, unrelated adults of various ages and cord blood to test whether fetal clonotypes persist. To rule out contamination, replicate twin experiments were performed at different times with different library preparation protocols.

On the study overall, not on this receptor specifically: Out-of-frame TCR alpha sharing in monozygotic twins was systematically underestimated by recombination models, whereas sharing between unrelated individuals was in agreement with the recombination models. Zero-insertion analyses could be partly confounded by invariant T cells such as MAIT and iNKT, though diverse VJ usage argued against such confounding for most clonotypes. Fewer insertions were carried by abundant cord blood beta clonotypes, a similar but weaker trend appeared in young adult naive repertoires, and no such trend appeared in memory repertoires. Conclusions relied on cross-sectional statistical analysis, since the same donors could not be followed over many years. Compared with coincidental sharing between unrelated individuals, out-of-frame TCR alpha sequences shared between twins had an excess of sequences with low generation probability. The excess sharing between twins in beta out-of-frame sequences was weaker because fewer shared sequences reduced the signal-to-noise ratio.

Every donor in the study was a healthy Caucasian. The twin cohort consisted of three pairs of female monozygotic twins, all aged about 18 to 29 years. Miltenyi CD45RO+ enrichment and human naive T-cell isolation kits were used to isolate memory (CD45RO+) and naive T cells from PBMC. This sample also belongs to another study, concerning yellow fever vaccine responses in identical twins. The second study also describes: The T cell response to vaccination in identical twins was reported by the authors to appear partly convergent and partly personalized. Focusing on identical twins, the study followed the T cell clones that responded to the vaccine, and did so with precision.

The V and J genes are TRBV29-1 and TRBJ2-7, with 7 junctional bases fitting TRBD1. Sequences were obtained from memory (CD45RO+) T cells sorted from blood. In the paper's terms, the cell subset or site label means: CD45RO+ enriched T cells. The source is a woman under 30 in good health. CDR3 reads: CSVQQGFGREQYF. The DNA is TGCAGCGTTCAACAGGGGTTCGGCCGGGAGCAGTACTTC.